A single sample is the source of the 14 T cell receptor beta chains below, sequenced in a study of blood T cell repertoires in COVID-19. Libraries were prepared by immunoSEQ multiplex PCR; TCRdb keeps only in-frame clonotypes and omits some of them. The sample includes around 150,000 clones, about 83% of them seen just once. Sequencing was done on a sample of peripheral blood. The receptors stem from a woman between 35 and 50 years old with acute or convalescent COVID-19.

The chain carries TRBV10-3 and TRBJ1-1, with 7 bases identical to TRBD1. Germline lookup yields CDR1 ENHRY and CDR2 SYGVKD. After removal of 6 bases from V and 1 base from J, the junction contained 2 bases not matched to a gene. This CDR3 is 13 amino acids long. CDR3 sequence reads: CAISRQGNTEAFF. CDR3 coding DNA: TGTGCCATCAGCCGACAGGGGAACACTGAAGCTTTCTTT.

This chain joins TRBV6-6 and TRBJ2-7; 10 bases are a match to TRBD2. Germline trimming cut 9 bases from V and 3 bases from J; bases unmatched to any gene: 11. There are 15 residues in the CDR3. The germline V gene has CDR1 MNHNY and CDR2 SVGAGI (reference sequence). Here the CDR3 reads CASLSGRAQDYEQYF. The CDR3 DNA sequence: TGTGCCAGTCTAAGCGGGAGGGCCCAAGACTACGAGCAGTACTTC.

This chain links TRBV6-5 with TRBJ2-7; 9 positions agree with TRBD1. This CDR3 contains 16 residues. Germline-derived CDR1 and CDR2 are MNHEY and SVGAGI. Trimming took 1 base from V and 4 from J; bases not matched to a gene: 8. CDR3 nucleotide sequence: TGTGCCAGCAGTTACTACGACAGGGGGAATAAATACGAGCAGTACTTC. It translates to CASSYYDRGNKYEQYF.

The chain couples TRBV10-3 to TRBJ2-7; D call uncertain. The ends were cut back, 3 bases at V and 2 bases at J, with 5 bases in the middle. CDR3 length equals 12 residues. Germline assignment: CDR1 ENHRY and CDR2 SYGVKD. The CDR3 sequence is CAISDSTYEQYF. The CDR3, as DNA: TGTGCCATCAGTGACAGTACCTACGAGCAGTACTTC.

This rearrangement joins TRBV10-3 to TRBJ2-1; 11 nucleotides match TRBD2. Trimming cost V 2 bases and J 0 bases; bases outside gene matches: 0. Germline CDR1 is ENHRY and CDR2 is SYGVKD. The CDR3 covers 16 residues. The CDR3 here is CAISETSGSSYNEQFF. The CDR3 region has the DNA TGTGCCATCAGTGAGACTAGCGGGAGCTCCTACAATGAGCAGTTCTTC.

Notes on this clone: Additional DNA sequences in this sample encode the identical CDR3. The CDR3, as DNA: TGTGCCAGCAGTTTTGGGACAGGGGGAGGCTACACCTTC. Translated, it gives CASSFGTGGGYTF. The chain carries TRBV12-3 or TRBV12-4 and TRBJ1-2; TRBD1 matches 11 bases. This CDR3 region has 13 residues. J was trimmed by 8 bases and V by 3 bases; bases with no gene match: 2.

This chain links TRBV9 with TRBJ2-1; TRBD2 aligns across 7 bases. This CDR3 has 18 residues. J was trimmed by 4 bases and V by 4 bases; bases with no gene match: 17. Per the germline V gene, CDR1 is SGDLS and CDR2 is YYNGEE. CDR3 in DNA: TGTGCCAGCAGCAACGACTTTGCTAGCGGCTACGGGTACAATGAGCAGTTCTTC. It is translated as CASSNDFASGYGYNEQFF.

The V and J genes are TRBV7-2 and TRBJ1-2; 7 bases are a match to TRBD1. This CDR3 has 12 residues. V lost 5 bases to trimming and J lost 4 bases; unmatched junction nucleotides: 1. Germline CDR1 and CDR2: SGHTA and FQGNSA. For the CDR3, the DNA is TGTGCCAGCAGCCGGGACAGCTATGGCTACACCTTC. Translating gives CASSRDSYGYTF. Full variable domain (missing parts from reference TRBV7-2 and TRBJ1-2): GAGVSQSPSNKVTEKGKDVELRCDPISGHTALYWYRQSLGQGLEFLIYFQGNSAPDKSGLPSDRFSAERTGGSVSTLTIQRTQQEDSAVYLCASSRDSYGYTFGSGTRLTVV.

The chain combines TRBV7-3 with TRBJ2-2; D unresolved. CDR1 and CDR2 (germline): SGHTA, FQGTGA. V was pared by 4 bases and J by 5 bases, with 5 bases between. This CDR3 spans 12 amino acids. CDR3 region: CASSSVTGELFF. The DNA for the CDR3 is TGTGCCAGCAGCTCTGTAACCGGGGAGCTGTTTTTT.

This CDR3 is CASSLGGGGLNYGYTF. The DNA of the CDR3 is TGTGCCAGCAGTTTAGGGGGCGGAGGTTTAAACTATGGCTACACCTTC. V and J are TRBV28 and TRBJ1-2; the D gene is possibly TRBD1 (6 bases). CDR3 length: 16 residues. Per the germline V gene, CDR1 is MDHEN and CDR2 is SYDVKM. Trimming cost V 2 bases and J 2 bases, with 15 bases left between them.

This chain links TRBV12-5 with TRBJ2-5; 7 bases align to TRBD1. J lost 5 bases, V lost 1 base, and 7 bases had no gene match. The CDR3 is 15 amino acids. Germline V CDR1 and CDR2: LGHNT, FRNRAP. The CDR3 DNA reads as TGTGCTAGTGGTTTGGCGATCGACAGGGTCGAGACCCAGTACTTC. Translating it yields CASGLAIDRVETQYF.

This chain joins TRBV6-5 and TRBJ1-2, with no clear D. From germline, CDR1 is MNHEY and CDR2 SVGAGI. V was cut by 2 bases and J by 8 bases, with 18 bases left in between. CDR3 length equals 15 residues. This CDR3 is CASSYSRLDFEGYTF. Here the CDR3 DNA reads TGTGCCAGCAGTTACAGTCGACTGGATTTCGAAGGCTACACCTTC.

The rearrangement links TRBV2 to TRBJ1-2; TRBD1 matches 7 bases. The CDR3 is 17 amino acids. CDR1 SNHLY and CDR2 FYNNEI come from the germline V gene. V was clipped by 5 bases and J by 2 bases; unmatched bases: 14. The CDR3 DNA follows: TGTGCCAGCAGTTCTAGACAGGGCCTTGGGTTGAACTATGGCTACACCTTC. Residues: CASSSRQGLGLNYGYTF.

The chain has TRBV10-3 and TRBJ1-1; TRBD1 matches at 7 bases. Trimming took 10 bases from V and 5 from J; bases not matched to a gene: 10. The CDR3 extends over 13 amino acids. Germline lookup yields CDR1 ENHRY and CDR2 SYGVKD. The CDR3 reads CATLSRGATEAFF. In DNA, the CDR3 is TGTGCCACACTTAGCAGGGGGGCTACTGAAGCTTTCTTT.